This T cell receptor beta chain was identified during a study of blood T cell repertoires in COVID-19. As for the study in general: Material from acute and convalescent COVID-19 was sourced from the United States, Italy and Spain. Sources were T cells, B-cell-depleted T cells, or PBMCs; the material itself was cDNA or gDNA.

Only in-frame clones appear in the TCRdb table, and some are missing; sequencing was by immunoSEQ multiplex PCR. The sample holds approximately 90,000 clones, roughly 86% seen once. The TCR comes from a human donor with acute or convalescent COVID-19. The donor label of this sample is uncertain. Input material: peripheral blood.

The CDR3 here is CASSKLRGPYEQYF. In nucleotides, the CDR3 is TGTGCCAGCAGCAAGCTCAGGGGACCCTACGAGCAGTACTTC. The chain carries TRBV28 and TRBJ2-7, with D perhaps matching TRBD1 (6 bases). CDR3 length equals 14 residues. Germline CDR1 reads MDHEN; CDR2 reads SYDVKM. V lost 6 bases and J lost 2, with 14 bases in between.